The 30 T cell receptor beta chains listed next were all sequenced from one sample in a study of follicular helper T cells after annual influenza vaccination. Produced via immunoSEQ multiplex PCR; TCRdb's table is partial and in-frame only. Among about 9,600 clones, about 83% were seen once, and the ten largest hold 0.7% to 0.95%. Time point described: 2014-2015 season, 7 days after vaccination. Here the sequenced sample was CXCR5- memory CD4+ T cells sorted from blood, taken 7 days after influenza vaccination. The receptor source for this set is an adult who received the influenza vaccine.

V gene TRBV5-5 combines with J gene TRBJ1-5; 11 bases are a match to TRBD1. CDR1 and CDR2 (germline): SGHKS, YYEKEE (reference sequence). J lost 6 bases, V lost 2 bases, and 4 bases had no gene match. CDR3 length: 15 amino acids. CDR3 nucleotide sequence: TGTGCCAGCAGCTTCGGACAGGGGGCGGGTCAGCCCCAGCATTTT. As protein: CASSFGQGAGQPQHF. Looking up the rest from reference TRBV5-5 and TRBJ1-5 gives the full variable domain: DAGVTQSPTHLIKTRGQQVTLRCSPISGHKSVSWYQQVLGQGPQFIFQYYEKEERGRGNFPDRFSARQFPNYSSELNVNALLLGDSALYLCASSFGQGAGQPQHFGDGTRLSIL.

The V call is TRBV27, the J call TRBJ1-2; possible D gene TRBD1, 6 bases. Deletions cut 5 bases from V and 8 bases from J, with 18 bases between. The V gene's germline CDR1 is MNHEY and CDR2 SMNVEV (reference sequence). CDR3 size: 14 residues. The CDR3: CASSLTGPPYGYTF. CDR3 sequence (DNA): TGTGCCAGCAGTCTTACAGGGCCGCCGTACGGCTACACCTTC.

The sample holds a few counts of this clone. The rearrangement links TRBV7-6 to TRBJ1-1; D call uncertain. The CDR3 has 13 amino acids. V was pared by 0 bases and J by 5 bases, with 7 bases between. Germline CDR1 SGHVS, CDR2 FNYEAQ. This CDR3 is CASSLAAGTEAFF. The CDR3 DNA reads as TGTGCCAGCAGCTTAGCCGCTGGGACTGAAGCTTTCTTT.

The gene calls are TRBV6-5 and TRBJ1-4; possibly TRBD1 for D (5 bases). This CDR3 is built from 14 residues. Germline loops: CDR1 MNHEY, CDR2 SVGAGI. V gave up 5 bases and J gave up 7 bases, with 14 bases separating them. The CDR3 spells CASSEGGTGEKLFF. The CDR3 coding sequence is TGTGCCAGCAGTGAAGGAGGGACGGGTGAAAAACTGTTTTTT.

CDR3 DNA sequence: TGTGCCAGTAGTTCTCAACAGGGAGGGGCCCAGCATTTT. Its protein is CASSSQQGGAQHF. This chain links TRBV19 with TRBJ1-5; D is possibly TRBD1 (6 bases). V was pared by 5 bases and J by 11 bases, with 16 bases between. Germline CDR1 reads LNHDA; CDR2 reads SQIVND (reference sequence). CDR3 length: 13 residues.

The V and J genes are TRBV7-2 and TRBJ2-3, with TRBD2 matching over 11 bases. The CDR3 consists of 16 residues. The germline V gene has CDR1 SGHTA and CDR2 FQGNSA. Unmatched junction bases numbered 5, after V lost 4 bases and J lost 2 bases. For the CDR3, the DNA is TGTGCCAGCAGCTCTCTAGCGGGGGGCTTCACAGATACGCAGTATTTT. Translated: CASSSLAGGFTDTQYF.

This clone was observed a single time. The chain uses TRBV5-4 and TRBJ2-4; D might be TRBD2 (6 bases). With 2 bases removed from V and 5 bases from J, the gap between germline ends came to 8 bases. The CDR3 runs 13 residues. The germline V gene encodes CDR1 SGHNT and CDR2 YYREEE (reference sequence). CDR3 DNA: TGTGCCAGCAGCTTTGCGGGACAAAACATTCAGTACTTC. Translated, it gives CASSFAGQNIQYF. Full variable domain (rest looked up from reference TRBV5-4 and TRBJ2-4): ETGVTQSPTHLIKTRGQQVTLRCSSQSGHNTVSWYQQALGQGPQFIFQYYREEENGRGNFPPRFSGLQFPNYSSELNVNALELDDSALYLCASSFAGQNIQYFGAGTRLSVL.

V usage is TRBV7-8 and J usage is TRBJ1-4; 7 nucleotides line up with TRBD1. V lost 1 base, J lost 8 bases, and 1 base stayed unmatched. Germline CDR1 is SGHVS and CDR2 is FQNEAQ. The CDR3 is 13 residues long. CDR3 in DNA: TGTGCCAGCAGCTTAGTACAGGGGGAAAAACTGTTTTTT. It yields the protein CASSLVQGEKLFF. Based on the CDR3 plus reference TRBV7-8 and TRBJ1-4, the full variable domain is GAGVSQSPRYKVAKRGQDVALRCDPISGHVSLFWYQQALGQGPEFLTYFQNEAQLDKSGLPSDRFFAERPEGSVSTLKIQRTQQEDSAVYLCASSLVQGEKLFFGSGTQLSVL.

This chain uses TRBV6-5 with TRBJ1-2, with 10 bases aligning to TRBD1. In germline, CDR1 is MNHEY, CDR2 SVGAGI. The V segment lost 0 bases and the J segment 4 bases; nucleotides outside the gene matches: 5. The CDR3 spans 16 residues. The CDR3: CASSYSYGTGAYGYTF. The CDR3 nucleotides read TGTGCCAGCAGTTACTCGTATGGGACAGGGGCCTATGGCTACACCTTC.

This clone was counted once. This chain connects TRBV9 to TRBJ2-2; 7 bases map to TRBD1. CDR3 length equals 16 residues. Per the germline V gene, CDR1 is SGDLS and CDR2 is YYNGEE. V lost 0 bases and J lost 3; bases outside the gene matches: 5. Here the CDR3 DNA reads TGTGCCAGCAGCGTAGGAGGGGGCAGGTACACCGGGGAGCTGTTTTTT. It encodes CASSVGGGRYTGELFF.

The V and J genes are TRBV6-5 and TRBJ2-2; 9 bases fit TRBD1. Trimming cost V 6 bases and J 5 bases; bases outside gene matches: 4. The CDR3 totals 14 residues. Germline assignment: CDR1 MNHEY and CDR2 SVGAGI. This chain's CDR3 is CASSRTGVTGELFF. In nucleotides, the CDR3 is TGTGCCAGCAGCCGGACAGGGGTTACCGGGGAGCTGTTTTTT.

The rearrangement uses TRBV10-3 and TRBJ1-3; 9 bases align to TRBD1. The CDR3 is 14 residues long. Germline values: CDR1 ENHRY, CDR2 SYGVKD. V lost 3 bases, J lost 4 bases, and 1 base stayed unmatched. The CDR3 is CAISEGQGGNTIYF. Written as DNA, the CDR3 is TGTGCCATCAGTGAAGGACAGGGGGGAAACACCATATATTTT.

The chain recombines TRBV30 with TRBJ2-7; 8 bases match TRBD1. Germline V gene data show CDR1 as GTSNPN and CDR2 as SVGIG (reference sequence). This CDR3 is built from 12 residues. With 4 bases clipped from V and 6 bases from J, the junction kept 5 bases outside the gene matches. The CDR3 DNA reads TGTGCCTGGACTCAGGGGGCTGGCGAGCAGTACTTC. This sequence encodes CAWTQGAGEQYF.

The chain carries TRBV27 and TRBJ1-3; D is unresolved. The CDR3 runs to 13 residues. Per the germline V gene, CDR1 is MNHEY and CDR2 is SMNVEV (reference sequence). Trimming cost V 3 bases and J 7 bases, with 10 bases left between them. For the CDR3, the DNA is TGTGCCAGCAGTTTGTGGGAAGGGAACACCATATATTTT. The encoded protein is CASSLWEGNTIYF.

The CDR3 loop reads CASSSGTGTGELFF. The CDR3 region has the DNA TGTGCCAGCAGCTCCGGGACAGGCACCGGGGAGCTGTTTTTT. The chain combines TRBV28 with TRBJ2-2; 8 positions match TRBD1. The germline V gene encodes CDR1 MDHEN and CDR2 SYDVKM. CDR3 length equals 14 residues. V was clipped by 6 bases and J by 4 bases; unmatched bases: 4.

This clone has a handful of counts. V gene TRBV4-1 combines with J gene TRBJ2-7; no firm D call. Germline assignment: CDR1 MGHRA and CDR2 YSYEKL. Trimming removed 0 bases at V and 3 bases at J, with 9 bases between. The CDR3 is 14 residues long. CDR3 residues: CASSQEWTSYEQYF. CDR3 in DNA: TGCGCCAGCAGCCAAGAATGGACCAGCTACGAGCAGTACTTC.

The rearrangement links TRBV28 to TRBJ1-1, with D perhaps TRBD1 (5 bases). Between the trimmed V and J ends, which lost 5 bases and 4 bases, there was a span of 17 bases. There are 15 residues in the CDR3. CDR1 MDHEN and CDR2 SYDVKM come from the germline V gene. CDR3 nucleotide sequence: TGTGCCAGCAGTCCCCGACAGACTTGGGGCACTGAAGCTTTCTTT. Amino acids: CASSPRQTWGTEAFF.

This chain joins TRBV27 and TRBJ2-3, with D tentatively TRBD2 (5 bases). Germline loops: CDR1 MNHEY, CDR2 SMNVEV (reference sequence). This CDR3 spans 20 amino acids. The ends were cut back, 5 bases at V and 6 bases at J, with 33 bases in the middle. In DNA form, the CDR3 reads TGTGCCAGCAGTAAACAGTTCGGACCCAGCTCCCCAAATCGAGGGGATACGCAGTATTTT. Translating gives CASSKQFGPSSPNRGDTQYF.

This clone has a single count. The V and J genes are TRBV18 and TRBJ2-1; tentative D call: TRBD2 (6 bases). Germline-derived CDR1 and CDR2 are KGHSH and LQKENI. The V and J ends lost 0 bases and 3 bases respectively, with 9 bases between them. The CDR3 has 15 residues. The CDR3 spells CASSPPGGLYNEQFF. Written as DNA, the CDR3 is TGTGCCAGCTCACCACCGGGGGGACTCTACAATGAGCAGTTCTTC.

This chain connects TRBV15 to TRBJ2-5; the match to TRBD2 covers 9 bases. V dropped 0 bases and J dropped 4; count of bases not matched to a gene: 9. Germline V gene data show CDR1 as LNHNV and CDR2 as YYDKDF (reference sequence). The CDR3 contains 17 residues. CDR3 DNA: TGTGCCACCAGCAGAGATCAGGCTAGCGGGACTGTAGAGACCCAGTACTTC. Translated: CATSRDQASGTVETQYF.

The J gene is TRBJ1-6, the V gene TRBV4-3; 10 positions agree with TRBD1. The J segment lost 7 bases and the V segment lost 4 bases, leaving 4 bases of the junction unmatched. This CDR3 has 15 residues. Germline V lookup: CDR1 LGHNA, CDR2 YSLEER. The CDR3 nucleotides are TGCGCCAGCAGCCGACAGGGGGCCGCAAATTCACCCCTCCACTTT. Translating gives CASSRQGAANSPLHF.

The genes are TRBV30 and TRBJ2-7, with 9 bases that match TRBD2. Trimming took 0 bases from V and 4 from J; bases not matched to a gene: 4. There are 14 residues in the CDR3. Germline V gene data show CDR1 as GTSNPN and CDR2 as SVGIG (reference sequence). The CDR3 protein is CAWSVTSGPYEQYF. The CDR3 DNA follows: TGTGCCTGGAGTGTGACTAGCGGCCCTTACGAGCAGTACTTC.

This clone was counted only a few times. The chain has TRBV19 and TRBJ1-2, with 12 positions matching TRBD1. CDR3 length: 16 residues. The trim removed 6 bases at V and 4 bases at J, leaving 9 bases unmatched. From germline, CDR1 is LNHDA and CDR2 SQIVND (reference sequence). The CDR3 sequence is CASRMGQGAQGYGYTF. The CDR3 DNA sequence: TGTGCCAGTAGGATGGGACAGGGGGCGCAGGGCTATGGCTACACCTTC.

There are a few counts of this clone. At one of its ends the junction is not consistent with the germline gene, which may arise from a read error. The chain joins TRBV19 to TRBJ2-1; TRBD1 or TRBD2 may be the D gene (6 bases each). Germline CDR1 is LNHDA and CDR2 is SQIVND (reference sequence). The CDR3 covers 15 residues. This chain's CDR3 is CASSERRDIPHGSVF. The CDR3 DNA is TGTGCCAGTAGCGAAAGGCGGGACATCCCCCACGGCTCGGTCTTC.

CDR3 loop: CASSFRPWTGAQSYEQYF. CDR3 coding DNA: TGTGCCAGCAGTTTCCGTCCTTGGACAGGGGCCCAATCCTACGAGCAGTACTTC. This chain joins TRBV28 and TRBJ2-7; 9 nucleotides agree with TRBD1. The CDR3 loop spans 18 amino acids. The germline V gene has CDR1 MDHEN and CDR2 SYDVKM. V gave up 3 bases and J gave up 1 base; unmatched junction bases: 13.

This clone was counted once. The V call is TRBV11-3, the J call TRBJ2-1; 10 bases align to TRBD2. CDR1 and CDR2 from the germline V gene are SGHNT and YENEEA. The trim removed 3 bases at V and 9 bases at J, leaving 8 bases unmatched. The CDR3 runs 15 residues. CDR3 sequence: CASSLGLAGVGEQFF. The CDR3 DNA reads TGTGCCAGCAGCTTGGGGCTAGCGGGAGTCGGTGAGCAGTTCTTC.

This clone appeared once. V is TRBV19 and J is TRBJ2-1; no firm D call. CDR3 length equals 12 residues. V was trimmed by 2 bases and J by 6 bases, leaving 5 bases between them. CDR1 LNHDA and CDR2 SQIVND come from the germline V gene (reference sequence). Here the CDR3 DNA reads TGTGCCAGTAGTATACAGGTCAATGAGCAGTTCTTC. Amino acids: CASSIQVNEQFF.

In its sample, this clone was seen a few times. The CDR3 sequence: CATGQGTYEQYF. CDR3 bases: TGTGCCACCGGACAGGGGACCTACGAGCAGTACTTC. The chain employs TRBV28 and TRBJ2-7; 9 nucleotides align to TRBD1. CDR1 is MDHEN and CDR2 is SYDVKM in the germline V gene. CDR3 length equals 12 residues. V shed 10 bases, J shed 2 bases, and the junction held 3 bases outside the gene matches.

The rearrangement uses TRBV7-2 and TRBJ1-1; D possibly corresponds to TRBD1 (6 bases). The V and J ends lost 2 bases and 0 bases respectively, with 10 bases between them. The CDR3 is made up of 15 amino acids. The germline V gene encodes CDR1 SGHTA and CDR2 FQGNSA. CDR3 DNA sequence: TGTGCCAGCAGCTTACAGGGGTCAATGAACACTGAAGCTTTCTTT. This sequence encodes CASSLQGSMNTEAFF. The full variable domain, in which reference TRBV7-2 and TRBJ1-1 provide the parts outside the CDR3, is GAGVSQSPSNKVTEKGKDVELRCDPISGHTALYWYRQSLGQGLEFLIYFQGNSAPDKSGLPSDRFSAERTGGSVSTLTIQRTQQEDSAVYLCASSLQGSMNTEAFFGQGTRLTVV.

This clone was detected only once. J is TRBJ2-1 and V is TRBV29-1; 8 positions match TRBD2. The ends lost 6 bases at V and 10 bases at J; junction bases unmatched: 5. The CDR3 runs 11 residues. The germline gives CDR1 SQVTM, CDR2 ANQGSEA. This CDR3 is CSVGRETEQFF. CDR3 in DNA: TGCAGCGTCGGGAGGGAGACCGAGCAGTTCTTC.